What follows are 3 T cell receptor beta chains derived from one specimen sequenced in a study of T cells in Graves' hyperthyroidism and ophthalmopathy. What was amplified from RNA transcripts were TCR beta CDR3 regions. HTBI primers were employed in a first-round RT-PCR of the TCR CDR3. One entry per CDR3 protein results from TCRdb running MiXCR on the multiplex PCR reads. The sample records 450,000 to 500,000 distinct CDR3 sequences, under 25% being singletons. Sequenced sample: blood. These receptors were collected from a woman aged 70-85 years with Graves' ophthalmopathy.

The chain recombines TRBV28 with TRBJ1-6, with D maybe TRBD1 (6 bases). Germline CDR1 and CDR2: MDHEN and SYDVKM. Trimming cost V 2 bases and J 5 bases, with 13 bases left between them. This CDR3 has 16 residues. CDR3 region: CASSLRGALDNSPLHF. In nucleotides, the CDR3 is TGTGCCAGCAGTTTACGGGGGGCTCTCGATAATTCACCCCTCCACTTT.

In its sample, this clonotype was seen many times. The gene calls are TRBV28 and TRBJ1-2, with D possibly being TRBD1 (5 bases). Between the trimmed V and J ends, which lost 2 bases and 4 bases, there was a span of 8 bases. Germline V gene lookup returns CDR1 MDHEN and CDR2 SYDVKM. The CDR3 extends over 13 amino acids. CDR3 sequence reads: CASSLGAAYGYTF. Written as DNA, the CDR3 is TGTGCCAGCAGTTTAGGGGCAGCCTATGGCTACACCTTC.

The V gene is TRBV7-9, the J gene TRBJ2-4, with D tentatively TRBD1 or TRBD2 (5 bases each). CDR1 is SEHNR, CDR2 FQNEAQ, per germline (reference sequence). The CDR3 sequence is 13 residues long. Trimming took off 5 bases at V and 5 bases at J, with 10 bases between the two ends. CDR3 nucleotides: TGTGCCAGCAGCGGGACCCCCCAAAACATTCAGTACTTC. It is translated as CASSGTPQNIQYF.